This T cell receptor beta chain was sequenced during a study of T cell responses to AZD1222 COVID-19 vaccine. Only in-frame clones appear in the TCRdb table, and some are missing; sequencing was by immunoSEQ multiplex PCR. Its clone listing holds over 120,000 clones. Study-level results: Baseline testing showed seropositivity in only a handful of AZD1222 recipients. Donors, mostly white British, included more females; clonal diversity was possibly underestimated. There were repertoire samples only from the period after the peak T cell response.

With regard to this clone: Its cognate antigen is unknown.

Trimming removed 7 bases at V and 4 bases at J, with 14 bases between. The CDR3 runs 14 residues. Germline CDR1 LNHDA, CDR2 SQIVND (reference sequence). This receptor was identified in an adult in good health. The chain recombines TRBV19 with TRBJ1-3; no clear D gene. The sample comprised peripheral blood. CDR3 bases: TGTGCCAGTACCCCCGACCTGTCGGGAAACACCATATATTTT. It is translated as CASTPDLSGNTIYF.